This T cell receptor (beta chain) came from a study of patients and donors after allogeneic stem cell transplantation (dated by TCRdb to the early 2020s). This clonotype was seen a few times. There is no known antigen for this receptor. Base quality data are lacking; no much larger clone is found one base away. Library preparation used RT-PCR. Sequencing relied on a NextSeq 550. The public reads were reprocessed in TCRdb via fastp at Q25 and MiXCR, keeping in-frame beta chains. Every CDR3 protein is listed once, alongside the most common genes and DNA of its rows. This sample gives about 230,000 distinct CDR3 sequences in total; roughly 14% of them show up just once. Of the sample, 11% is held by the ten largest clones. Sequenced sample: blood, either unsorted or a sorted T cell fraction (not recorded which). This TCR came from a human donor who was either an allogeneic HSCT recipient or a stem cell or donor lymphocyte infusion donor (not recorded which). It is not recorded whose cells these are; they may come from a transplant donor.

The sequence in DNA is TGCAGTGCTCTCGAGGAGAAAAACATTCAGTACTTC. This sequence encodes CSALEEKNIQYF. The V and J segments used are TRBV20-1 and TRBJ2-4, with no confident D gene call. Reading from cysteine to phenylalanine, the CDR3 counts 12 amino acids. The kept DNA is CDR3 alone, 36 bases in frame from the first base. Trimming removed 5 bases from V and 4 bases from J, leaving 9 bases between the germline ends. The germline V gene (reference sequence) provides CDR1 DFQATT and CDR2 SNEGSKA.